This TCR beta chain emerged from a study of neurological immune-mediated disorders. Study outcomes and limitations: The absence of any CDR3 amino acid sequence shared by expanded clones across subjects suggests that repertoires were private in all groups.

From germline, CDR1 is SGHKS and CDR2 YYEKEE (reference sequence). This CDR3 has 13 residues. Deletions cut 1 base from V and 2 bases from J, with 6 bases between. Each CDR3 protein gets one entry after TCRdb re-called the 5' RACE reads with MiXCR. The sample includes tens of thousands of distinct CDR3 sequences, just over 2.5% seen only once; the top ten take about 1%. 2 million PBMCs stored at -80 C were the source of the unsorted libraries. This clonotype was detected ten times or more. Its matching antigen is unknown. This sequence joins TRBV5-5 and TRBJ2-5; D is uncertain. The receptor was isolated from a woman aged 25 to 39 with multiple sclerosis. Sample: PBMCs. The chain's CDR3 is CASSLTDQETQYF. CDR3 sequence (DNA): TGTGCCAGCAGCTTGACGGATCAAGAGACCCAGTACTTC.